The rows below give T cell receptor beta chains drawn from one sample of a study of naive and memory T cell subsets. TCRdb re-analysed the UMI-ligation and nested PCR reads in MiXCR, keeping a single row per CDR3 protein. The table lists 19,000 or so distinct CDR3 sequences, around 10% of them singletons. The sequenced material came from central memory CD8+ T cells from blood. The receptors shown here come from a human donor in good health. Both conserved end residues are part of each CDR3. A D gene is named only where the DNA matches it firmly. Clone size is not always given. Where it is, it says once, few, many or a class for expanded clones.

DNA: TGCAGCGCCCCCGGGATTGCTAATGAGCAGTTCTTC; CDR3: CSAPGIANEQFF; D: .; J: TRBJ2-1; size: few; V: TRBV29-1
DNA: TGCAGTGCTACCTACGTGGGACAGGGATTGTCTGGAAACACCATATATTTT; CDR3: CSATYVGQGLSGNTIYF; D: TRBD1; J: TRBJ1-3; size: many; V: TRBV20-1
DNA: TGTGCCAGCCGATCCGATACAGGGAAGTTCGAAAAACTGTTTTTT; CDR3: CASRSDTGKFEKLFF; D: .; J: TRBJ1-4; size: .; V: TRBV28
DNA: TGTGCCAGCAGCCCGGTGGATGGGGGAAACACTGAAGCTTTCTTT; CDR3: CASSPVDGGNTEAFF; D: .; J: TRBJ1-1; size: .; V: TRBV5-6
DNA: TGTGCCAGCAGCTTAAGGGCTAGCGGGAGCGTAAACTCCTACAATGAGCAGTTCTTC; CDR3: CASSLRASGSVNSYNEQFF; D: TRBD2; J: TRBJ2-1; size: .; V: TRBV7-8
DNA: TGTGCCAGCAGTGAATACGTTCGGGATAGCAATCAGCCCCAGCATTTT; CDR3: CASSEYVRDSNQPQHF; D: .; J: TRBJ1-5; size: .; V: TRBV2
DNA: TGTGCCAGCACCCTAGACGGTAACTACGAGCAGTACTTC; CDR3: CASTLDGNYEQYF; D: .; J: TRBJ2-7; size: many; V: TRBV28
DNA: TGTGCCAGCAGGAGACTTAGTAAGAATGAAAAACTGTTTTTT; CDR3: CASRRLSKNEKLFF; D: .; J: TRBJ1-4; size: many; V: TRBV6-5
DNA: TGTGCCAGCAGTTTAAGACACAGGGGTTCCTACGAGCAGTACTTC; CDR3: CASSLRHRGSYEQYF; D: TRBD1; J: TRBJ2-7; size: few; V: TRBV28
DNA: TGTGCCAGCAGTTTATCTAAGAAGCCTAGCGGGTTAAGAGAGACCCAGTACTTC; CDR3: CASSLSKKPSGLRETQYF; D: TRBD2; J: TRBJ2-5; size: .; V: TRBV12-3/TRBV12-4
DNA: TGTGCCAGCAGTGAAGGGTGGGAGGGGGCCAAAAACATTCAGTACTTC; CDR3: CASSEGWEGAKNIQYF; D: TRBD2; J: TRBJ2-4; size: medium-sized; V: TRBV6-1
DNA: TGCAGCGTTGAAGAAGTGGGAGCGGGGGATACGCAGTATTTT; CDR3: CSVEEVGAGDTQYF; D: TRBD2; J: TRBJ2-3; size: .; V: TRBV29-1
DNA: TGTGCCAGCTGTCTAGCGGGAAGCACAGATACGCAGTATTTT; CDR3: CASCLAGSTDTQYF; D: TRBD2; J: TRBJ2-3; size: few; V: TRBV28
DNA: TGTGCCAGCAGTCAGAGCGGGAGCGATCTCTACGAGCAGTACTTC; CDR3: CASSQSGSDLYEQYF; D: TRBD2; J: TRBJ2-7; size: many; V: TRBV6-5
DNA: TGTGCCAGCAGCCCCGGTGTTGAAGCTTTCTTT; CDR3: CASSPGVEAFF; D: .; J: TRBJ1-1; size: many; V: TRBV7-9
DNA: TGTGCCAGCAGGAACAGGGGCATGAACACTGAAGCTTTCTTT; CDR3: CASRNRGMNTEAFF; D: TRBD1; J: TRBJ1-1; size: .; V: TRBV27
DNA: TGCAGTGCTCCCTCGGACAGGGGTTACGAGCAGTACTTC; CDR3: CSAPSDRGYEQYF; D: TRBD1; J: TRBJ2-7; size: few; V: TRBV20-1
DNA: TGTGCCAGCAGCTTGTTCCAGGGTTTGGGCTCCTATAATTCACCCCTCCACTTT; CDR3: CASSLFQGLGSYNSPLHF; D: .; J: TRBJ1-6; size: .; V: TRBV7-9
DNA: TGTGCCATCAGTGAGACAGGGGGCGCGGCCCAGCATTTT; CDR3: CAISETGGAAQHF; D: TRBD1; J: TRBJ1-5; size: few; V: TRBV10-3
DNA: TGTGCCAGCTCACCACGCCCCCAGGACCAAGAGACCCAGTACTTC; CDR3: CASSPRPQDQETQYF; D: .; J: TRBJ2-5; size: few; V: TRBV18
DNA: TGTGCCAGCAGCGTCGGACAGGGTCCCACCCCAGAGACCCAGTACTTC; CDR3: CASSVGQGPTPETQYF; D: TRBD1; J: TRBJ2-5; size: few; V: TRBV14
DNA: TGTGCCAGCAGGGCGGGGTGGGACAGGGGGCTGTACGAGCAGTACTTC; CDR3: CASRAGWDRGLYEQYF; D: TRBD1; J: TRBJ2-7; size: .; V: TRBV6-1
DNA: TGTGCCAGCAGCAGGGGACTAGGGGGCACAGATACGCAGTATTTT; CDR3: CASSRGLGGTDTQYF; D: TRBD2; J: TRBJ2-3; size: few; V: TRBV7-9
DNA: TGCAGTGCTAGGGGGACTAGCGGGGGGCTATCCTACAATGAGCAGTTCTTC; CDR3: CSARGTSGGLSYNEQFF; D: TRBD2; J: TRBJ2-1; size: few; V: TRBV20-1
DNA: TGTGCCAGCAGCTTTCCAGCAGGCTTAAACACTGAAGCTTTCTTT; CDR3: CASSFPAGLNTEAFF; D: .; J: TRBJ1-1; size: many; V: TRBV5-5
DNA: TGTGCCAGCAGTTTTGGATTCATGGATCAGCCCCAGCATTTT; CDR3: CASSFGFMDQPQHF; D: .; J: TRBJ1-5; size: few; V: TRBV12-3/TRBV12-4
DNA: TGTGCCAGCAGTCCCCCCCCCGCCCATGAGCAGTTCTTC; CDR3: CASSPPPAHEQFF; D: .; J: TRBJ2-1; size: .; V: TRBV28
DNA: TGTGCCAGCAGCTTTGCACGCAGTAACTACAATGAGCAGTTCTTC; CDR3: CASSFARSNYNEQFF; D: .; J: TRBJ2-1; size: .; V: TRBV11-2
DNA: TGTGCCAGCAGTTTAACGGGAGAGACCCAGTACTTC; CDR3: CASSLTGETQYF; D: .; J: TRBJ2-5; size: few; V: TRBV12-3/TRBV12-4
DNA: TGTGCCAGCAGATTGGTAGGGGCTTACAATGAGCAGTTCTTC; CDR3: CASRLVGAYNEQFF; D: .; J: TRBJ2-1; size: few; V: TRBV27
DNA: TGTGCCAGCAGCTTACATTGGACAGGGGGTTACGAGCAGTACTTC; CDR3: CASSLHWTGGYEQYF; D: TRBD1; J: TRBJ2-7; size: many; V: TRBV7-2